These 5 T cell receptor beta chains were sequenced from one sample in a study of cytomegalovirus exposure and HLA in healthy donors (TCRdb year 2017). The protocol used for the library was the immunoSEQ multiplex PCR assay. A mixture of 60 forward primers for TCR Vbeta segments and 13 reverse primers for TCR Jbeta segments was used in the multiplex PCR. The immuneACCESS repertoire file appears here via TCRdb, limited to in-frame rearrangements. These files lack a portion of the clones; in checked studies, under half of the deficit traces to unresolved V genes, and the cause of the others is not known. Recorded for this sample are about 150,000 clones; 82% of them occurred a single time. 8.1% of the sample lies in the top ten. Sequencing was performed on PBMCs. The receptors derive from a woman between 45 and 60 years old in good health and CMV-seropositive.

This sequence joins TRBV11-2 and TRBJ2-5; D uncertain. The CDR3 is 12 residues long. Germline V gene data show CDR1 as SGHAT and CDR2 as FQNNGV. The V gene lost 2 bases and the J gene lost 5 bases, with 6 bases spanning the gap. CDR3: CASSLPRETQYF. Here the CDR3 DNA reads TGTGCCAGCAGCTTACCCCGGGAGACCCAGTACTTC.

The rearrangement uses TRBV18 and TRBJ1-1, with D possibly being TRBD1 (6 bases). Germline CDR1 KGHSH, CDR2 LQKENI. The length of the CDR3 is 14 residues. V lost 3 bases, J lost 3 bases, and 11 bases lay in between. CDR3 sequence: CASSPPHRDTEAFF. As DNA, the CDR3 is TGTGCCAGCTCACCGCCACACAGGGACACTGAAGCTTTCTTT.

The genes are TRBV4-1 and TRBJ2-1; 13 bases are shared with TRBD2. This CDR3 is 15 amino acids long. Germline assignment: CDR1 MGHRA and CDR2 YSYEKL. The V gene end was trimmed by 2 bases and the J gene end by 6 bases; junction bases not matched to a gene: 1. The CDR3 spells CASSQWTSGSNEQFF. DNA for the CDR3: TGCGCCAGCAGCCAATGGACTAGCGGGAGCAATGAGCAGTTCTTC.

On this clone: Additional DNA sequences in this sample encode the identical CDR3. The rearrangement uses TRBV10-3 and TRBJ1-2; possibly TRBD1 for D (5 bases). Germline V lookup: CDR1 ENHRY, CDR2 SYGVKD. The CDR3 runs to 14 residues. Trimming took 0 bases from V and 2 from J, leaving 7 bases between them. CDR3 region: CAISESGGNYGYTF. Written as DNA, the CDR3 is TGTGCCATCAGTGAGTCCGGGGGAAACTATGGCTACACCTTC.

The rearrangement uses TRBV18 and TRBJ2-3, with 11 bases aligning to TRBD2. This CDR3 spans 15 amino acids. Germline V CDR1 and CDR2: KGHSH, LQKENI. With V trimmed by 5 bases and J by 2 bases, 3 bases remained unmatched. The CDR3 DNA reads TGTGCCAGCTCAACGACTAGCGGGACCACAGATACGCAGTATTTT. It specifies CASSTTSGTTDTQYF.